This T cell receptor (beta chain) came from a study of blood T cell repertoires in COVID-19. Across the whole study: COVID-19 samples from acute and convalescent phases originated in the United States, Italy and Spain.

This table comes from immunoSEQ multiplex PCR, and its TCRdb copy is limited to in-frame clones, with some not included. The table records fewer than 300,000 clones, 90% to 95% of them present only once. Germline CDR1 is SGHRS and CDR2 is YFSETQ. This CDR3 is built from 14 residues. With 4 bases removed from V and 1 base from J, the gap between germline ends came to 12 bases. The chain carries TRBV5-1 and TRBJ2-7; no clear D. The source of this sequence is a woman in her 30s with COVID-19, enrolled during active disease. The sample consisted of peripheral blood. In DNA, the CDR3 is TGCGCCAGCAGCCCGGAGTCGGCGTCCTACGAGCAGTACTTC. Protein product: CASSPESASYEQYF. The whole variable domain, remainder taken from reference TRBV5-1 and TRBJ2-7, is KAGVTQTPRYLIKTRGQQVTLSCSPISGHRSVSWYQQTPGQGLQFLFEYFSETQRNKGNFPGRFSGRQFSNSRSEMNVSTLELGDSALYLCASSPESASYEQYFGPGTRLTVT.